This record covers a single T cell receptor beta chain. Its specificity is unknown. CDR1 is SNHLY, CDR2 FYNNEI, per germline. The CDR3 has 17 residues. No DNA is recorded. Median age about 12 years (about 2.2-22.9); median disease duration around seven years (0.2-19.1). Clones were sequenced by immunoSEQ multiplex PCR, and TCRdb holds only the in-frame ones, with some missing. Its listing shows more than 7,500 clones. The data derive from a study of synovial regulatory T cells in juvenile arthritis. Study as a whole: A few patients were therapy-naive; several received methotrexate alone.

Notes on the study in general: Synovial Teff and blood CPL repertoires partially overlapped with iaTreg TCR repertoires, which were largely patient-private.

Sequenced material: Treg cells from blood. Indicated subset: remaining (HLA-DR-negative) circulating blood Treg cells. The source of this sequence is a donor between 2 and 29 years old with juvenile idiopathic arthritis. The genes are TRBV2 and TRBJ2-6. CDR3 in amino acids: CASSEATRSSGANVLTF.